This record covers a single TCR beta chain. The antigen is unknown. The source of the sample is a study of shared clonotypes between healthy human individuals. Study-level findings and limits: The study found lower generation probabilities in non-shared clonotypes than in those shared by all four donors.

Terminally differentiated effector memory CD45RA+ cells were excluded from the naive CD8 cells, which were CD45RO-negative and positively selected for CCR7. V shed 5 bases and J shed 0 bases, with 20 bases lying between them. CDR1 is SEHNR, CDR2 FQNEAQ, per germline (reference sequence). This CDR3 contains 17 residues. The assay was immunoSEQ multiplex PCR, and TCRdb's table has in-frame clones only and misses some. The table has just over 2,000,000 clones, just under 95% seen once. This chain joins TRBV7-9 and TRBJ2-7; D is possibly TRBD1 or TRBD2 (6 bases each). The clonotype originates from a man younger than 35 in good health. The sequenced material came from naive CD8+ T cells sorted from blood. The CDR3 DNA reads TGTGCCAGCAGCCCCCAAGTTGGGGGGCGAGGCTCCTACGAGCAGTACTTC. As protein: CASSPQVGGRGSYEQYF.